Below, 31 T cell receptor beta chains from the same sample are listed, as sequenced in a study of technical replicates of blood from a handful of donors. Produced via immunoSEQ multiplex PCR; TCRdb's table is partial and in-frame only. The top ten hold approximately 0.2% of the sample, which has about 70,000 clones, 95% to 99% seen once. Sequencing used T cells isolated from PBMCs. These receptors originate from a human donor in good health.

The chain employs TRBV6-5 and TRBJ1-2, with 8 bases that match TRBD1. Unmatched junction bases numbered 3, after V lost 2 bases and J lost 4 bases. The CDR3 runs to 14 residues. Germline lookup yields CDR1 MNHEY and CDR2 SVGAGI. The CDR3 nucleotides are TGTGCCAGCAGTTACCAGGGGGCGGTCTATGGCTACACCTTC. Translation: CASSYQGAVYGYTF.

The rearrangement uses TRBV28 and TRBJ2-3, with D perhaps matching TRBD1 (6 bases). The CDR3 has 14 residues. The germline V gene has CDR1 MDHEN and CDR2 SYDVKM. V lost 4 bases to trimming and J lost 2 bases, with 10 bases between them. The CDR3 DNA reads TGTGCCAGCAGTTATGACAGGTACACAGATACGCAGTATTTT. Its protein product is CASSYDRYTDTQYF. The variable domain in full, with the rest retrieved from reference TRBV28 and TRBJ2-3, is DVKVTQSSRYLVKRTGEKVFLECVQDMDHENMFWYRQDPGLGLRLIYFSYDVKMKEKGDIPEGYSVSREKKERFSLILESASTNQTSMYLCASSYDRYTDTQYFGPGTRLTVL.

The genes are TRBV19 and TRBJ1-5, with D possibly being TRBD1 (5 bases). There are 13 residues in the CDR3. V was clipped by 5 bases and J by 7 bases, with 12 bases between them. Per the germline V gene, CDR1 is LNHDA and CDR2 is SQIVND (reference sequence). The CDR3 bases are TGTGCCAGTAGTGATCAGGGCTTGCAGCCCCAGCATTTT. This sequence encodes CASSDQGLQPQHF.

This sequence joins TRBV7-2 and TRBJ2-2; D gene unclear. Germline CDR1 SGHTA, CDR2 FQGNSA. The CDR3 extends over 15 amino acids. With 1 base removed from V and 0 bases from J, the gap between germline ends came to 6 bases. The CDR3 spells CASSLGGPNTGELFF. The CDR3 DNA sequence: TGTGCCAGCAGCTTAGGAGGCCCGAACACCGGGGAGCTGTTTTTT.

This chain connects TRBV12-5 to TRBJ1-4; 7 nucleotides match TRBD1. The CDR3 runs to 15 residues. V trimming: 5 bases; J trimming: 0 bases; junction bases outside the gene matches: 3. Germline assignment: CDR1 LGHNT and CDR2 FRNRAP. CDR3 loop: CASGGTETTNEKLFF. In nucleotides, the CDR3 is TGTGCTAGTGGTGGGACAGAGACAACTAATGAAAAACTGTTTTTT. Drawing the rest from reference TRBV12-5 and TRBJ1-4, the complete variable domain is DARVTQTPRHKVTEMGQEVTMRCQPILGHNTVFWYRQTMMQGLELLAYFRNRAPLDDSGMPKDRFSAEMPDATLATLKIQPSEPRDSAVYFCASGGTETTNEKLFFGSGTQLSVL.

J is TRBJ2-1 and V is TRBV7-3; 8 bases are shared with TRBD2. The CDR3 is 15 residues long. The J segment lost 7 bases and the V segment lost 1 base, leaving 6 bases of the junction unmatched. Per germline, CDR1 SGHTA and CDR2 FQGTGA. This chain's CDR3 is CASSLIPGGANEQFF. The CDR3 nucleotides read TGTGCCAGCAGCTTAATTCCGGGGGGGGCAAATGAGCAGTTCTTC. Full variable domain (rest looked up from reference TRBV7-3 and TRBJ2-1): GAGVSQTPSNKVTEKGKYVELRCDPISGHTALYWYRQSLGQGPEFLIYFQGTGAADDSGLPNDRFFAVRPEGSVSTLKIQRTERGDSAVYLCASSLIPGGANEQFFGPGTRLTVL.

In nucleotides, the CDR3 is TGTGCCAGCAGCCAGGGGGCGATGGGGGTACAGGAAGCTTTCTTT. This sequence encodes CASSQGAMGVQEAFF. This sequence joins TRBV7-2 and TRBJ1-1; 8 bases map to TRBD1. CDR1 and CDR2 (germline): SGHTA, FQGNSA. This CDR3 contains 15 residues. Trimming at V came to 5 bases and at J to 8 bases, leaving 13 bases not matched to a gene.

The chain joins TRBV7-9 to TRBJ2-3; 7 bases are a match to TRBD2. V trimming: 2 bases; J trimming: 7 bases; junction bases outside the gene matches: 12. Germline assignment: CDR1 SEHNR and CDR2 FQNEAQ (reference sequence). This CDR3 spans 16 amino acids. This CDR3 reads CASSLFRAGPGHTQYF. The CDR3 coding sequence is TGTGCCAGCAGCTTATTTAGAGCGGGGCCAGGGCATACGCAGTATTTT.

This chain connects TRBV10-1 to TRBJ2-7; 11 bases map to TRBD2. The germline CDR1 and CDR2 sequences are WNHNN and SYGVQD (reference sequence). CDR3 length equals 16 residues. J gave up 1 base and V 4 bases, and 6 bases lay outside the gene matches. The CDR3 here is CASSVIGTSGSYEQYF. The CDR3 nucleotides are TGCGCCAGCAGTGTTATCGGGACTAGCGGATCCTACGAGCAGTACTTC.

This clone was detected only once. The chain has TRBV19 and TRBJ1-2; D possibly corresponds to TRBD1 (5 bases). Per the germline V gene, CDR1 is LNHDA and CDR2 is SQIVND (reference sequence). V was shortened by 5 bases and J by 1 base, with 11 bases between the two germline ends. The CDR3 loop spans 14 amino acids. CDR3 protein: CASSGRADNYGYTF. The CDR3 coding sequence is TGTGCCAGTAGTGGCAGGGCGGATAACTATGGCTACACCTTC.

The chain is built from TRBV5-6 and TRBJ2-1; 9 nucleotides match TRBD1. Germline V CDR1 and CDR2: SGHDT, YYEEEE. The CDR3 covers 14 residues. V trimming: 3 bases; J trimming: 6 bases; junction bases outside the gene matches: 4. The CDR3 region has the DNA TGTGCCAGCAGCTGGGACAGGGAGGTCAATGAGCAGTTCTTC. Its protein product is CASSWDREVNEQFF.

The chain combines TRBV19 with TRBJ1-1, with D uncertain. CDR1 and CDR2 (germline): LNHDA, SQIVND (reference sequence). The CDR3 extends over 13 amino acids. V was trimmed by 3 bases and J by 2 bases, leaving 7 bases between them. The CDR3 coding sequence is TGTGCCAGTAGTATGACAATTAACACTGAAGCTTTCTTT. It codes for CASSMTINTEAFF.

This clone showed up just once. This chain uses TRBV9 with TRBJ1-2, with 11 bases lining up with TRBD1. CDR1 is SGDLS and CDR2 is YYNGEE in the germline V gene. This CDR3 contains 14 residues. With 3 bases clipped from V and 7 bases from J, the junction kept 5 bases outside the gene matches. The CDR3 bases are TGTGCCAGCAGCGAGGACAGGGGGCCTCGTGGCTACACCTTC. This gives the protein CASSEDRGPRGYTF.

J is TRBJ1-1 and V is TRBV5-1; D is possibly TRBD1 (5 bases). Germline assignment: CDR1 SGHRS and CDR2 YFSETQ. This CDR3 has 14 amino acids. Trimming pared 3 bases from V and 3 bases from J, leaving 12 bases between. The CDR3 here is CASSSLRADTEAFF. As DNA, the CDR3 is TGCGCCAGCAGCTCACTCAGGGCGGACACTGAAGCTTTCTTT.

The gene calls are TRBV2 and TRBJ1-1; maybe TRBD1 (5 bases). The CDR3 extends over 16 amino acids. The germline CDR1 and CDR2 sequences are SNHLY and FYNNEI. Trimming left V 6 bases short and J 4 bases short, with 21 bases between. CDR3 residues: CASSLNHPGLGTEAFF. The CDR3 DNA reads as TGTGCCAGCAGCCTAAATCACCCAGGGTTGGGCACTGAAGCTTTCTTT. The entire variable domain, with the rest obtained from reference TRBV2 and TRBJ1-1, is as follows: EPEVTQTPSHQVTQMGQEVILRCVPISNHLYFYWYRQILGQKVEFLVSFYNNEISEKSEIFDDQFSVERPDGSNFTLKIRSTKLEDSAMYFCASSLNHPGLGTEAFFGQGTRLTVV.

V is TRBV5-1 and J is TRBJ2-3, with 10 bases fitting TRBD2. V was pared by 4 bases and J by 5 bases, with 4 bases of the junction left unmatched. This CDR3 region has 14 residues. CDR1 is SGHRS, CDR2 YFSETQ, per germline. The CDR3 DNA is TGCGCCAGCAGCAACCTAGCGGGAGAAGATACGCAGTATTTT. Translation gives CASSNLAGEDTQYF. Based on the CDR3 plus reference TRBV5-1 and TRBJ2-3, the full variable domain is KAGVTQTPRYLIKTRGQQVTLSCSPISGHRSVSWYQQTPGQGLQFLFEYFSETQRNKGNFPGRFSGRQFSNSRSEMNVSTLELGDSALYLCASSNLAGEDTQYFGPGTRLTVL.

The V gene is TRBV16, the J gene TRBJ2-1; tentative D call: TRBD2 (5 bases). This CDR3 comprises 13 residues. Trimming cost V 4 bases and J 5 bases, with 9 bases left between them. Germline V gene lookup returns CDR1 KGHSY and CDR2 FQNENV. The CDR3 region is CASSPQTNNEQFF. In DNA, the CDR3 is TGTGCCAGCAGCCCGCAGACTAACAATGAGCAGTTCTTC.

CDR3 sequence: CASSTGVKKGNEQFF. The CDR3 region has the DNA TGTGCCAGCAGCACAGGGGTAAAAAAGGGCAATGAGCAGTTCTTC. V usage is TRBV6-5 and J usage is TRBJ2-1; 7 nucleotides line up with TRBD1. Germline lookup yields CDR1 MNHEY and CDR2 SVGAGI. This CDR3 contains 15 residues. The V and J ends lost 6 bases and 6 bases, in that order; junction bases with no gene match: 11.

The CDR3 sequence is CASSVAPGGETQYF. CDR3 in DNA: TGTGCCAGCAGCGTAGCTCCGGGGGGAGAGACCCAGTACTTC. This sequence joins TRBV9 and TRBJ2-5; the match to TRBD2 covers 7 bases. Trimming cost V 0 bases and J 4 bases; bases outside gene matches: 3. CDR3 length: 14 residues. Germline V gene sequence: CDR1 SGDLS, CDR2 YYNGEE.

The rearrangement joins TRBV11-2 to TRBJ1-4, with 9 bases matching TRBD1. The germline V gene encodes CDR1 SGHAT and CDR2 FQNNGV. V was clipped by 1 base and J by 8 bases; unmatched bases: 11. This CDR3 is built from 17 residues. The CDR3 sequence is CASSLALLRDRDEKLFF. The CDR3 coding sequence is TGTGCCAGCAGCTTAGCTCTCCTCCGGGACAGGGACGAAAAACTGTTTTTT. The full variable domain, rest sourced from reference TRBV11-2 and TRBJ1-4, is EAGVAQSPRYKIIEKRQSVAFWCNPISGHATLYWYQQILGQGPKLLIQFQNNGVVDDSQLPKDRFSAERLKGVDSTLKIQPAKLEDSAVYLCASSLALLRDRDEKLFFGSGTQLSVL.

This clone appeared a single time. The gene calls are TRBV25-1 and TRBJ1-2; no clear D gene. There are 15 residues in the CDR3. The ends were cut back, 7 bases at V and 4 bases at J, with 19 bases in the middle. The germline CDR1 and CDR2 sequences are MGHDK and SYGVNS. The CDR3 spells CASMLTGDGVYGYTF. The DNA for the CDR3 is TGTGCCAGCATGCTAACGGGTGACGGAGTCTATGGCTACACCTTC.

CDR3 sequence (DNA): TGTGCCAGCATGAGGGGGCAGCCCCAGCATTTT. Amino acid sequence: CASMRGQPQHF. V and J are TRBV6-1 and TRBJ1-5; the D gene is possibly TRBD1 (6 bases). CDR3 length: 11 amino acids. V was clipped by 7 bases and J by 7 bases, with 8 bases between them. The germline CDR1 and CDR2 sequences are MNHNS and SASEGT.

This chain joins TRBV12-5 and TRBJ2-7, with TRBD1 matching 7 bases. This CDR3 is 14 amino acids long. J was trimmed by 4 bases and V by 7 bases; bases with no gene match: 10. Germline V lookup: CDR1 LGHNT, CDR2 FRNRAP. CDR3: CASDGHGTAYEQYF. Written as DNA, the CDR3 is TGTGCTAGTGACGGACACGGGACAGCTTACGAGCAGTACTTC.

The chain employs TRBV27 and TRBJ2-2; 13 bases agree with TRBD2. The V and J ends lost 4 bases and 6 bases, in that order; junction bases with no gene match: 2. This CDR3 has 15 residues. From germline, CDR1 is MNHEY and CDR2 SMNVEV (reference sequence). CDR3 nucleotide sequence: TGTGCCAGCAGTTGGGGGACTAGCGGGGCCGGGGAGCTGTTTTTT. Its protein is CASSWGTSGAGELFF.

The CDR3 sequence: CAWSVKKGLAYDQPQHF. The CDR3 DNA reads as TGTGCCTGGAGTGTAAAGAAAGGACTGGCTTACGATCAGCCCCAGCATTTT. The rearrangement joins TRBV30 to TRBJ1-5; D is ambiguous. Trimming removed 0 bases at V and 5 bases at J, with 20 bases between. The CDR3 runs 17 residues. Germline V lookup: CDR1 GTSNPN, CDR2 SVGIG (reference sequence).

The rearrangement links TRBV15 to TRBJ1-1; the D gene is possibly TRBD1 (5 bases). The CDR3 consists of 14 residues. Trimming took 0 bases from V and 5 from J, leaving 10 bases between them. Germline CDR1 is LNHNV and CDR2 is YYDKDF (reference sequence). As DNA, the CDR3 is TGTGCCACCAGCAGAGATCAGGGTGCGACTGAAGCTTTCTTT. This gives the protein CATSRDQGATEAFF.

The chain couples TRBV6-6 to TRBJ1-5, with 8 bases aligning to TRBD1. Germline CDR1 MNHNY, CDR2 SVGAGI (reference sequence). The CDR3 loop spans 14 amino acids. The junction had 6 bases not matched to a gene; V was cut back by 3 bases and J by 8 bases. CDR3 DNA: TGTGCCAGCAGTTATTGGACAGGGAAGGAGCCCCAGCATTTT. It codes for CASSYWTGKEPQHF.

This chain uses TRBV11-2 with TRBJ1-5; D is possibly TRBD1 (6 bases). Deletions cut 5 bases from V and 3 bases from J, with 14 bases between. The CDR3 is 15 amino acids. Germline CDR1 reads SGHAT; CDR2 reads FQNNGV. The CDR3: CASSPSGENNQPQHF. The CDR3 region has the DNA TGTGCCAGCAGCCCCTCAGGGGAAAACAATCAGCCCCAGCATTTT.

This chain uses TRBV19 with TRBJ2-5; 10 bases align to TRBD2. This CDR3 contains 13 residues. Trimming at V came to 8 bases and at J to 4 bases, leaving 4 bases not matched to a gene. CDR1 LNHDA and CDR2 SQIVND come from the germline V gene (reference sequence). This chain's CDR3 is CASVSSGRETQYF. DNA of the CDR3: TGTGCCAGTGTATCTAGCGGGAGAGAGACCCAGTACTTC.

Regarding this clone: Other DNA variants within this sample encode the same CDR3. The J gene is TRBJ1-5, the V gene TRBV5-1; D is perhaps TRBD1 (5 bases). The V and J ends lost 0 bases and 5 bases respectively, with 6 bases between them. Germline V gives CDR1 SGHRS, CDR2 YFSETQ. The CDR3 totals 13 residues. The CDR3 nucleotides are TGCGCCAGCAGCTTGGGGGGGGATCAGCCCCAGCATTTT. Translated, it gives CASSLGGDQPQHF.

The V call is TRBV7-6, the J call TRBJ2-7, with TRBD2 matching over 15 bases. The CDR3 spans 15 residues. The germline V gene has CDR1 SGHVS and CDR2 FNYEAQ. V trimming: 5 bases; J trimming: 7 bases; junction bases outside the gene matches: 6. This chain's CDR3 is CASSVGLAGGREQYF. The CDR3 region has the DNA TGTGCCAGCAGCGTGGGACTAGCGGGAGGTAGGGAGCAGTACTTC.